The next 23 T cell receptor beta chains were all read from a single sample in a study of shared clonotypes between healthy human individuals. Sequencing was performed with immunoSEQ multiplex PCR; in TCRdb, only in-frame clones are kept and a portion is missing. The sample lists around 2.5 million clones; 90% to 95% were seen once. The sequenced sample was naive CD4+ T cells from PBMCs. Subset indicated: CD45RA+ positively selected. The origin of the receptors is a man between 18 and 29 years old in good health. Some clones in this sample may be carry-over from other donors' samples.

V and J are TRBV7-2 and TRBJ2-7, with D uncertain. With 5 bases removed from V and 3 bases from J, the gap between germline ends came to 8 bases. CDR3 size: 12 residues. Germline values: CDR1 SGHTA, CDR2 FQGNSA. CDR3 coding DNA: TGTGCCAGCAGCCCCTCCGACTACGAGCAGTACTTC. As protein: CASSPSDYEQYF.

V and J are TRBV7-2 and TRBJ1-3, with D unclear. V was cut by 3 bases and J by 7 bases, with 13 bases left in between. The CDR3 length is 14 residues. Per the germline V gene, CDR1 is SGHTA and CDR2 is FQGNSA. CDR3 nucleotides: TGTGCCAGCAGCTTCCCCCCCGAGGGCAACACCATATATTTT. Translating gives CASSFPPEGNTIYF.

V and J are TRBV5-1 and TRBJ2-1; no clear D gene. V dropped 4 bases and J dropped 6 bases, with 11 bases sitting between them. Germline-derived CDR1 and CDR2 are SGHRS and YFSETQ. There are 13 residues in the CDR3. In DNA, the CDR3 is TGCGCCAGCAGCCTCGCGGCAGGCAATGAGCAGTTCTTC. Protein product: CASSLAAGNEQFF.

V usage is TRBV28 and J usage is TRBJ1-5; a weak D match, TRBD1 (5 bases). The germline V gene encodes CDR1 MDHEN and CDR2 SYDVKM. V lost 6 bases, J lost 10 bases, and 13 bases lay in between. CDR3 size: 12 residues. The CDR3 sequence: CASSPYGGPQHF. The DNA of the CDR3 is TGTGCCAGCAGCCCTTATGGGGGACCCCAGCATTTT.

The chain uses TRBV7-9 and TRBJ2-1; D possibly corresponds to TRBD1 (5 bases). The germline V gene encodes CDR1 SEHNR and CDR2 FQNEAQ (reference sequence). The CDR3 contains 14 residues. V was pared by 2 bases and J by 8 bases, with 13 bases between. The CDR3 nucleotides read TGTGCCAGCAGCTTAACCCCCCGCAGGGATGAGCAGTTCTTC. Protein product: CASSLTPRRDEQFF.

The chain is built from TRBV28 and TRBJ1-3, with 9 positions matching TRBD1. Germline CDR1 is MDHEN and CDR2 is SYDVKM. The CDR3 is made up of 18 amino acids. V gave up 5 bases and J gave up 0 bases; unmatched junction bases: 11. CDR3 protein: CASSPRTGAFFSGNTIYF. The CDR3 bases are TGTGCCAGCAGTCCACGGACAGGGGCCTTTTTCTCTGGAAACACCATATATTTT.

This chain connects TRBV19 to TRBJ1-1; TRBD1 matches 7 bases. Germline-derived CDR1 and CDR2 are LNHDA and SQIVND (reference sequence). J lost 6 bases, V lost 5 bases, and 6 bases had no gene match. This CDR3 region has 13 residues. CDR3 sequence reads: CASSPYRGPEAFF. CDR3 nucleotides: TGTGCCAGTAGTCCTTACAGGGGCCCTGAAGCTTTCTTT.

The genes are TRBV11-2 and TRBJ1-1; TRBD1 agrees at 9 bases. Trimming took 5 bases from V and 2 from J; bases not matched to a gene: 9. Germline CDR1 reads SGHAT; CDR2 reads FQNNGV. This CDR3 is built from 16 residues. This CDR3 is CASSARTGEGNTEAFF. CDR3 in DNA: TGTGCCAGCAGCGCCCGGACAGGGGAGGGTAACACTGAAGCTTTCTTT. Based on the CDR3 plus reference TRBV11-2 and TRBJ1-1, the full variable domain is EAGVAQSPRYKIIEKRQSVAFWCNPISGHATLYWYQQILGQGPKLLIQFQNNGVVDDSQLPKDRFSAERLKGVDSTLKIQPAKLEDSAVYLCASSARTGEGNTEAFFGQGTRLTVV.

About this clone: Other DNA variants within this sample encode the same CDR3. The J gene is TRBJ2-2, the V gene TRBV9, with TRBD2 as a possible D gene (6 bases). Per the germline V gene, CDR1 is SGDLS and CDR2 is YYNGEE. The CDR3 length is 15 residues. V lost 0 bases and J lost 2, with 8 bases in between. CDR3 amino acids: CASSVAGVNTGELFF. Here the CDR3 DNA reads TGTGCCAGCAGCGTAGCGGGAGTTAACACCGGGGAGCTGTTTTTT.

CDR3 amino acids: CASTPLTEVIQPQHF. The CDR3, as DNA: TGTGCCAGCACCCCCCTGACAGAGGTAATACAGCCCCAGCATTTT. This chain joins TRBV6-1 and TRBJ1-5; the D gene is possibly TRBD1 (5 bases). V gave up 7 bases and J gave up 7 bases, with 20 bases separating them. CDR3 length: 15 amino acids. Germline V gives CDR1 MNHNS, CDR2 SASEGT.

CDR3 sequence (DNA): TGTGCCAGCAGTGACCAACCTGGCGGCTATGGCTACACCTTC. Translating gives CASSDQPGGYGYTF. The chain recombines TRBV6-1 with TRBJ1-2; D gene ambiguous. The CDR3 spans 14 residues. Germline V lookup: CDR1 MNHNS, CDR2 SASEGT. The V end was cut by 3 bases, the J end by 4 bases, with 12 bases between.

This clone was seen a single time. V and J are TRBV27 and TRBJ2-6, with D hard to call. This CDR3 region has 19 residues. V shed 3 bases and J shed 2 bases, with 20 bases lying between them. The germline V gene encodes CDR1 MNHEY and CDR2 SMNVEV (reference sequence). CDR3: CASSFRQGPGNAGANVLTF. The CDR3, as DNA: TGTGCCAGCAGTTTTCGACAAGGGCCTGGTAATGCTGGGGCCAACGTCCTGACTTTC.

V usage is TRBV29-1 and J usage is TRBJ1-1; TRBD1 aligns across 7 bases. The CDR3 totals 13 residues. Unmatched junction bases numbered 9, after V lost 5 bases and J lost 6 bases. CDR1 and CDR2 (germline): SQVTM, ANQGSEA. The DNA for the CDR3 is TGCAGCGTTAAGGGGGCCCTCCTTCCTGAAGCTTTCTTT. Amino acid sequence: CSVKGALLPEAFF.

The chain couples TRBV7-2 to TRBJ2-6; D is unclear. The V end was cut by 4 bases, the J end by 4 bases, with 8 bases between. The germline gives CDR1 SGHTA, CDR2 FQGNSA. The CDR3 spans 14 residues. The chain's CDR3 is CASSSPGGANVLTF. DNA for the CDR3: TGTGCCAGCAGCTCCCCCGGGGGGGCCAACGTCCTGACTTTC.

V usage is TRBV19 and J usage is TRBJ1-1; TRBD1 agrees at 7 bases. The CDR3 consists of 16 residues. Germline V CDR1 and CDR2: LNHDA, SQIVND (reference sequence). After removal of 8 bases from V and 0 bases from J, the junction contained 12 bases not matched to a gene. DNA for the CDR3: TGTGCCAGTCTTAGACAGGGAGCCCTCATGAACACTGAAGCTTTCTTT. Translation gives CASLRQGALMNTEAFF.

The chain combines TRBV5-1 with TRBJ2-7, with a tentative D call TRBD1 (6 bases). Germline V gene lookup returns CDR1 SGHRS and CDR2 YFSETQ. This CDR3 has 14 residues. Trimming stripped 8 bases from V and 5 bases from J, with 20 bases between. The CDR3 region has the DNA TGCGCCAGTAGAACTACGGGACAAAACGACGAGCAGTACTTC. Its translation is CASRTTGQNDEQYF.

V gene TRBV4-2 combines with J gene TRBJ1-5, with D maybe TRBD1 (6 bases). In germline, CDR1 is LGHNA, CDR2 YNFKEQ. V lost 0 bases, J lost 3 bases, and 12 bases lay in between. The CDR3 totals 16 residues. The CDR3 DNA sequence: TGTGCCAGCAGCCAAGATCTCGCAGGGGTCAATCAGCCCCAGCATTTT. Its translation: CASSQDLAGVNQPQHF.

V gene TRBV2 combines with J gene TRBJ2-1; TRBD1 matches at 7 bases. This CDR3 is built from 15 residues. Germline lookup yields CDR1 SNHLY and CDR2 FYNNEI. With V trimmed by 6 bases and J by 6 bases, 11 bases remained unmatched. CDR3 bases: TGTGCCAGCAGGATAACCGGGACAGCGATCAATGAGCAGTTCTTC. It specifies CASRITGTAINEQFF.

The rearrangement uses TRBV9 and TRBJ2-1; 8 nucleotides line up with TRBD2. The V and J ends lost 0 bases and 9 bases, in that order; junction bases with no gene match: 8. Per the germline V gene, CDR1 is SGDLS and CDR2 is YYNGEE. This CDR3 region has 15 residues. The CDR3 protein is CASSVVSGSKAEQFF. The CDR3 bases are TGTGCCAGCAGCGTAGTGAGCGGGAGTAAGGCTGAGCAGTTCTTC.

The rearrangement links TRBV5-1 to TRBJ2-5, with D perhaps matching TRBD1 (6 bases). Trimming left V 2 bases short and J 4 bases short, with 18 bases between. The CDR3 extends over 16 amino acids. Per the germline V gene, CDR1 is SGHRS and CDR2 is YFSETQ. CDR3 DNA sequence: TGCGCCAGCAGCTTTCTCGGTTGGGGGCTGGGAGAGACCCAGTACTTC. Protein sequence: CASSFLGWGLGETQYF.

This rearrangement joins TRBV28 to TRBJ2-5, with D tentatively TRBD1 or TRBD2 (6 bases each). CDR1 MDHEN and CDR2 SYDVKM come from the germline V gene. Trimming pared 6 bases from V and 5 bases from J, leaving 19 bases between. This CDR3 contains 15 residues. As DNA, the CDR3 is TGTGCCAGCAGGAGAGGGGGGTCAAGAGAGGAGACCCAGTACTTC. Translated: CASRRGGSREETQYF.

The gene calls are TRBV28 and TRBJ2-7; 7 bases line up with TRBD1. The CDR3 has 15 amino acids. CDR1 and CDR2 (germline): MDHEN, SYDVKM. The V segment lost 5 bases and the J segment 3 bases; nucleotides outside the gene matches: 10. The CDR3 DNA sequence: TGTGCCAGCAGTAAAAGGACAGGAGGAGGCTACGAGCAGTACTTC. Translating gives CASSKRTGGGYEQYF.

This chain connects TRBV11-2 to TRBJ1-6, with D unresolved. Germline-derived CDR1 and CDR2 are SGHAT and FQNNGV. The CDR3 length is 15 residues. V lost 5 bases, J lost 9 bases, and 17 bases lay in between. CDR3 DNA sequence: TGTGCCAGCAGCCCCGGACTAATAATATCTTCACCCCTCCACTTT. Protein: CASSPGLIISSPLHF. Supplemented by reference TRBV11-2 and TRBJ1-6, the full variable domain reads EAGVAQSPRYKIIEKRQSVAFWCNPISGHATLYWYQQILGQGPKLLIQFQNNGVVDDSQLPKDRFSAERLKGVDSTLKIQPAKLEDSAVYLCASSPGLIISSPLHFGNGTRLTVT.